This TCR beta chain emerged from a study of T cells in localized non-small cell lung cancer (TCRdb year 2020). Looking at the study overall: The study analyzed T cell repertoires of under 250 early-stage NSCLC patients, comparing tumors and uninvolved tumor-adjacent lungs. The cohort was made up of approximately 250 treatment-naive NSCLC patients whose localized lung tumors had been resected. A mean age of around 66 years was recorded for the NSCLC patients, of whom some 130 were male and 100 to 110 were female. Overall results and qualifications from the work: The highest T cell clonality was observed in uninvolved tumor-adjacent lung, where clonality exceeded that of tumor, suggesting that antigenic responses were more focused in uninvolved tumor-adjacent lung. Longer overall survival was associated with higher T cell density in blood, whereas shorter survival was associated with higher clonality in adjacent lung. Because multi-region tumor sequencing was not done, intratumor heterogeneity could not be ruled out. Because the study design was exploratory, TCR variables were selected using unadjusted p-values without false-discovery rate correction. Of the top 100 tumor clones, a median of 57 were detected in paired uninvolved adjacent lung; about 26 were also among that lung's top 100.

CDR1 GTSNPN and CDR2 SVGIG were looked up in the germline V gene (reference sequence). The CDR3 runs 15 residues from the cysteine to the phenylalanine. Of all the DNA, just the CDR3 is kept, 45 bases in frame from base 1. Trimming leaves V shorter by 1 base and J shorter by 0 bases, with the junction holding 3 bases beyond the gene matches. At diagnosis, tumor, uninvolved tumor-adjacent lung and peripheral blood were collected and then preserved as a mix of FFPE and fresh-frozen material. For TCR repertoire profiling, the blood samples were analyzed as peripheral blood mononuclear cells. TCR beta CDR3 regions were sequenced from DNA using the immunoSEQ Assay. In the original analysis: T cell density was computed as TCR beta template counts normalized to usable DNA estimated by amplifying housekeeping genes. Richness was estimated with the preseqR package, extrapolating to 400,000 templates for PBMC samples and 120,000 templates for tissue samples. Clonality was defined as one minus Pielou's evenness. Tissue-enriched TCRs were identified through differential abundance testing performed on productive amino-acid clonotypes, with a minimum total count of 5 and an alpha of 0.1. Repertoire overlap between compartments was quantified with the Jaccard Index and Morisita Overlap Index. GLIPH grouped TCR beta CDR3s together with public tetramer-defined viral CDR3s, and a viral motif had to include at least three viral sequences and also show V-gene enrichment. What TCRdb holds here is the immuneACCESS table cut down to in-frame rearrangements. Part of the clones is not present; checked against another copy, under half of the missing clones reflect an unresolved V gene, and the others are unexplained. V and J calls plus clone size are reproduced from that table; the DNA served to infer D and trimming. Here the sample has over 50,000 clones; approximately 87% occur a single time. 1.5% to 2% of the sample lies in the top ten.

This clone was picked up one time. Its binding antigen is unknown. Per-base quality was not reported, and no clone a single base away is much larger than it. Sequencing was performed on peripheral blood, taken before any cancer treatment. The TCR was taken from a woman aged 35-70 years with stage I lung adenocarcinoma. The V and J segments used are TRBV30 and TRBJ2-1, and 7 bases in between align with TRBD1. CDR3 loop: CAWSGGTASYNEQFF. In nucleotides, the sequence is TGTGCCTGGAGTGGGGGGACAGCCTCCTACAATGAGCAGTTCTTC. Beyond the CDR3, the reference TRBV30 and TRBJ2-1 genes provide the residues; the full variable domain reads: SQTIHQWPATLVQPVGSPLSLECTVEGTSNPNLYWYRQAAGRGLQLLFYSVGIGQISSEVPQNLSASRPQDRQFILSSKKLLLSDSGFYLCAWSGGTASYNEQFFGPGTRLTVL.